These 27 T cell receptor beta chains share one sample of origin, sequenced in a study of OX40 agonist ivuxolimab in advanced cancers. The repertoire was sequenced with immunoSEQ multiplex PCR; TCRdb's copy has only in-frame clones and lacks some. The sample holds around 50,000 clones, 90% to 95% seen once. Material: CD4+ or CD8+ T cells sorted from blood, obtained in a trial of the OX40 agonist ivuxolimab. The receptor set was obtained from an adult with an advanced solid tumor such as melanoma, head and neck, liver or kidney cancer.

This clone has only one observation. The V call is TRBV7-9, the J call TRBJ2-5, with D uncertain. The tail of the sequence fits TRBJ2-7 better, so the J call may be wrong. From germline, CDR1 is SEHNR and CDR2 FQNEAQ (reference sequence). There are 12 residues in the CDR3. CDR3: CASSPVSYEQYF. CDR3 coding DNA: TGTGCCAGCAGCCCCGTATCCTACGAGCAGTACTTC.

This rearrangement joins TRBV9 to TRBJ2-7; 11 bases are shared with TRBD2. The CDR3 runs 15 residues. Germline lookup yields CDR1 SGDLS and CDR2 YYNGEE. V lost 5 bases to trimming and J lost 4 bases; unmatched junction nucleotides: 8. CDR3 nucleotide sequence: TGTGCCAGCAGTGCCGGGACTAGCGGACTATACGAGCAGTACTTC. Translation gives CASSAGTSGLYEQYF.

This sequence joins TRBV30 and TRBJ2-7; 10 bases map to TRBD1. Trimming cost V 3 bases and J 2 bases; bases outside gene matches: 4. The V gene's germline CDR1 is GTSNPN and CDR2 SVGIG (reference sequence). The CDR3 is 14 amino acids. The CDR3 DNA reads as TGTGCCTGGAGCTGGACAGGGGGAACCTACGAGCAGTACTTC. Translated, it gives CAWSWTGGTYEQYF.

The V call is TRBV5-1, the J call TRBJ2-7, with 13 nucleotides matching TRBD2. Germline CDR1 and CDR2: SGHRS and YFSETQ. V lost 4 bases to trimming and J lost 4 bases; unmatched junction nucleotides: 14. This CDR3 spans 18 amino acids. CDR3 nucleotides: TGCGCCAGCAGCCTAACGGGACTAGCGGGACCGAGAAAATACGAGCAGTACTTC. This gives the protein CASSLTGLAGPRKYEQYF.

The chain couples TRBV27 to TRBJ2-7; a weak D match, TRBD1 (5 bases). Germline CDR1 and CDR2: MNHEY and SMNVEV (reference sequence). The CDR3 consists of 12 residues. Trimming removed 6 bases from V and 1 base from J, with 7 bases in between. This CDR3 is CASRGLSYEQYF. The CDR3, as DNA: TGTGCCAGCAGGGGGCTATCCTACGAGCAGTACTTC.

The V and J genes are TRBV7-9 and TRBJ2-1; 7 nucleotides match TRBD2. The ends lost 5 bases at V and 3 bases at J; junction bases unmatched: 16. The CDR3 has 18 residues. Germline loops: CDR1 SEHNR, CDR2 FQNEAQ (reference sequence). Written as DNA, the CDR3 is TGTGCCAGCAGCCCGCGGTCACCAATAGCGGGTAACTACAATGAGCAGTTCTTC. It specifies CASSPRSPIAGNYNEQFF.

This chain connects TRBV10-3 to TRBJ2-5; 8 bases are shared with TRBD1. Looked up from germline, CDR1 is ENHRY and CDR2 is SYGVKD. Trimming at V came to 5 bases and at J to 3 bases, leaving 8 bases not matched to a gene. CDR3 length: 15 residues. In nucleotides, the CDR3 is TGTGCCATCAGTTTCTCCGCGGACAGGGAAGAGACCCAGTACTTC. Encoded protein: CAISFSADREETQYF.

The chain uses TRBV7-9 and TRBJ2-2; TRBD1 matches 10 bases. With 10 bases clipped from V and 6 bases from J, the junction kept 14 bases outside the gene matches. Germline CDR1 is SEHNR and CDR2 is FQNEAQ (reference sequence). The CDR3 consists of 16 residues. This chain's CDR3 is CATGTGVVPLPGELFF. The CDR3 coding sequence is TGTGCCACCGGGACAGGGGTGGTTCCCCTCCCCGGGGAGCTGTTTTTT.

The chain recombines TRBV21-1 with TRBJ1-1; the table's D call, TRBD1, was not checked against the DNA. TRBV21-1 is a listed pseudogene. The CDR3 has 16 residues. Here the CDR3 DNA reads TGTGCCAGCAGCAACGGGTCCGGACAGGGTAGGACTGAAGCTTTCTTT. Protein sequence: CASSNGSGQGRTEAFF.

This chain links TRBV7-3 with TRBJ2-3; 7 nucleotides align to TRBD1. The CDR3 has 15 amino acids. CDR1 SGHTA and CDR2 FQGTGA come from the germline V gene. Trimming took 5 bases from V and 0 from J; bases not matched to a gene: 5. As DNA, the CDR3 is TGTGCCAGCAGCCCTGGGACAGTTAGCACAGATACGCAGTATTTT. Protein product: CASSPGTVSTDTQYF.

The chain recombines TRBV27 with TRBJ2-7; TRBD2 is a possible D gene (6 bases). This CDR3 spans 15 amino acids. V was cut by 2 bases and J by 5 bases, with 16 bases left in between. Germline values: CDR1 MNHEY, CDR2 SMNVEV (reference sequence). CDR3: CASSLNFAGLDEQYF. CDR3 DNA sequence: TGTGCCAGCAGTTTAAACTTTGCGGGACTTGACGAGCAGTACTTC.

J is TRBJ2-7 and V is TRBV7-9; tentatively, D is TRBD1 (6 bases). The germline V gene encodes CDR1 SEHNR and CDR2 FQNEAQ (reference sequence). The CDR3 contains 13 residues. V lost 5 bases and J 0 bases, leaving 8 bases between the germline ends. Written as DNA, the CDR3 is TGTGCCAGCAGCAGGACAGCCTCCTACGAGCAGTACTTC. Translating gives CASSRTASYEQYF.

The rearrangement links TRBV5-5 to TRBJ2-1, with TRBD2 identical over 12 bases. This CDR3 contains 18 residues. V dropped 5 bases and J dropped 4; count of bases not matched to a gene: 13. Germline values: CDR1 SGHKS, CDR2 YYEKEE (reference sequence). CDR3 DNA sequence: TGTGCCAGCAGTATCCGTGCTAGCGGGAGGGGGATTTACAATGAGCAGTTCTTC. This encodes CASSIRASGRGIYNEQFF.

The chain recombines TRBV7-9 with TRBJ2-7; either TRBD1 or TRBD2 may supply D (5 bases each). This CDR3 spans 15 amino acids. Germline CDR1 is SEHNR and CDR2 is FQNEAQ (reference sequence). V was clipped by 2 bases and J by 1 base, with 12 bases between them. Here the CDR3 reads CASSLSRGGSYEQYF. The CDR3 DNA reads TGTGCCAGCAGCTTATCGAGGGGTGGTTCCTACGAGCAGTACTTC.

On this clone: In the same sample, other DNA sequences code for this CDR3. This sequence joins TRBV29-1 and TRBJ1-3, with D unclear. CDR1 is SQVTM and CDR2 is ANQGSEA in the germline V gene. This CDR3 region has 12 residues. The germline V and J ends were trimmed by 4 bases and 1 base, with 5 bases remaining between them. Here the CDR3 reads CSVAGSGNTIYF. The DNA of the CDR3 is TGCAGCGTTGCCGGTTCTGGAAACACCATATATTTT.

The chain links TRBV20-1 to TRBJ2-7, with D uncertain. Trimming left V 6 bases short and J 3 bases short, with 9 bases between. Germline lookup yields CDR1 DFQATT and CDR2 SNEGSKA (reference sequence). The CDR3 is 11 residues long. The CDR3 nucleotides are TGCAGTGCCCTACTGGGCTACGAGCAGTACTTC. Translation gives CSALLGYEQYF.

This chain links TRBV6-5 with TRBJ2-2; 7 nucleotides agree with TRBD1. Looked up from germline, CDR1 is MNHEY and CDR2 is SVGAGI. The CDR3 loop spans 13 amino acids. V lost 7 bases, J lost 3 bases, and 2 bases stayed unmatched. The DNA of the CDR3 is TGTGCCAGCAAGGGGGCTTACACCGGGGAGCTGTTTTTT. This encodes CASKGAYTGELFF.

As regards this clone: One end of the junction varies from germline; a read error may be responsible. CDR3 sequence (DNA): TGTGCCAGCGGTTTCCCGCAGGGGTACGAGCAGTACTTC. Translated, it gives CASGFPQGYEQYF. The chain joins TRBV28 to TRBJ2-7; possibly TRBD1 for D (6 bases). The CDR3 loop spans 13 amino acids. CDR1 MDHEN and CDR2 SYDVKM come from the germline V gene.

This chain connects TRBV7-9 to TRBJ2-7; 11 bases are a match to TRBD2. Germline CDR1 and CDR2: SEHNR and FQNEAQ (reference sequence). The CDR3 loop spans 15 amino acids. With V trimmed by 4 bases and J by 7 bases, 9 bases remained unmatched. Written as DNA, the CDR3 is TGTGCCAGCAGCTACGGACTAGCGGGCCGGGAAGAGCAGTACTTC. Encoded protein: CASSYGLAGREEQYF.

The V and J genes are TRBV28 and TRBJ1-4, with D unresolved. The germline V gene encodes CDR1 MDHEN and CDR2 SYDVKM. The CDR3 runs 16 residues. Trimming removed 6 bases from V and 3 bases from J, with 17 bases in between. The CDR3 DNA sequence: TGTGCCAGCAGCCTTCTTCTCCAAGGCCCTAATGAAAAACTGTTTTTT. Translating gives CASSLLLQGPNEKLFF.

The gene calls are TRBV7-9 and TRBJ2-5, with 7 positions matching TRBD1. TRBJ2-7 explains the end of the DNA better; the J call may be wrong. From germline, CDR1 is SEHNR and CDR2 FQNEAQ (reference sequence). The CDR3 loop spans 14 amino acids. The CDR3 DNA is TGTGCCAGCAGCCCCCTGGGACAGAACTACGAGCAGTACTTC. It specifies CASSPLGQNYEQYF.

This chain uses TRBV11-2 with TRBJ2-2; no reliable D call. Trimming took off 1 base at V and 0 bases at J, with 6 bases between the two ends. Germline loops: CDR1 SGHAT, CDR2 FQNNGV. The CDR3 covers 15 residues. This CDR3 reads CASSLAPANTGELFF. The CDR3 DNA reads as TGTGCCAGCAGCTTAGCACCGGCGAACACCGGGGAGCTGTTTTTT.

A remark on this clone: The junction departs from germline at one end; a sequencing error may be responsible. The V call is TRBV7-7, the J call TRBJ2-7; D unclear. Germline V CDR1 and CDR2: SSHAT, FNYEAQ (reference sequence). This CDR3 region has 13 residues. The CDR3 is CASSRNVLGEQYF. CDR3 in DNA: TGTGCTAGCAGCCGGAATGTTCTGGGCGAGCAGTACTTC.

This chain uses TRBV28 with TRBJ2-7; 9 bases match TRBD1. The germline V gene has CDR1 MDHEN and CDR2 SYDVKM. The trim removed 3 bases at V and 5 bases at J, leaving 17 bases unmatched. The CDR3 is 18 residues long. CDR3 loop: CASSLLRQGGRGDDEQYF. For the CDR3, the DNA is TGTGCCAGCAGTTTGCTTAGACAGGGGGGCCGGGGGGACGACGAGCAGTACTTC.

The genes are TRBV19 and TRBJ1-3; weak D call: TRBD1 (6 bases). The CDR3 totals 16 residues. Germline V gives CDR1 LNHDA, CDR2 SQIVND (reference sequence). V was shortened by 8 bases and J by 0 bases, with 17 bases between the two germline ends. The CDR3 loop is CASADSQGSSGNTIYF. The CDR3 DNA reads as TGTGCCAGTGCGGACAGCCAAGGGTCCTCTGGAAACACCATATATTTT.

J is TRBJ2-5 and V is TRBV7-9, with 7 bases identical to TRBD2. CDR1 is SEHNR and CDR2 is FQNEAQ in the germline V gene (reference sequence). The CDR3 has 17 residues. V shed 5 bases, J shed 3 bases, and the junction held 15 bases outside the gene matches. CDR3 region: CASSLAPFASGKETQYF. CDR3 DNA: TGTGCCAGCAGCCTTGCCCCTTTTGCTAGCGGAAAAGAGACCCAGTACTTC.

The V gene is TRBV19, the J gene TRBJ2-1; TRBD1 matches at 7 bases. In germline, CDR1 is LNHDA, CDR2 SQIVND (reference sequence). The CDR3 has 16 residues. Trimming at V came to 5 bases and at J to 4 bases, leaving 11 bases not matched to a gene. Here the CDR3 reads CASSSIRDSFYNEQFF. Here the CDR3 DNA reads TGTGCCAGTAGTTCCATTCGGGACAGCTTTTACAATGAGCAGTTCTTC.